This T cell receptor beta chain was retrieved from a study of blood T cell repertoires in COVID-19. Study at large: Italy, Spain and the United States were the sources of the convalescent and acute COVID-19 samples. From T cells, B-cell-depleted T cells, or PBMCs came the material, which was cDNA or gDNA.

The CDR3 contains 15 residues. The ends lost 4 bases at V and 7 bases at J; junction bases unmatched: 12. CDR1 is SGHAT, CDR2 FQNNGV, per germline. Original methodology: Using reference gene primer amplification, nucleated cell counts were estimated. TCRdb's table, derived via immunoSEQ multiplex PCR, lists solely in-frame clones and lacks some. V and J calls and clone size are given by that table; D and trimming were obtained from the DNA. The table includes about 180,000 clones, 70% to 90% detected once. The receptor was isolated from a woman in her 30s with acute or convalescent COVID-19. V and J are TRBV11-2 and TRBJ1-2, with 7 positions matching TRBD1. Material: peripheral blood. This CDR3 is CASSSLKGGSGGYTF. CDR3 bases: TGTGCCAGCAGCTCCCTGAAAGGGGGCTCAGGTGGCTACACCTTC.